These 21 T cell receptor beta chains were all obtained from the same sample, sequenced in a study of response to subunit inactivated influenza vaccine (dated by TCRdb to the late 2010s). Libraries came from RT-PCR. Sequencing instrument: Illumina HiSeq 2500. Starting from the raw public reads, TCRdb applied fastp trimming at Q25, assembled clones with MiXCR and retained in-frame beta chains. Rows merge per CDR3 protein into single entries with the most common DNA and genes. The sample table records about 700,000 distinct CDR3 sequences; around 14% of these occur just once. Clones ranked in the top ten supply around 6.5% of the sample. This sample comprised PBMCs from blood, obtained less than 15 days before vaccination. The receptors derive from a man between 50 and 59 years old who received an inactivated influenza vaccine. Donor details come from another sample of the same person, matched by shared clones.

The chain carries TRBV28 and TRBJ1-5; weak D call: TRBD1 (6 bases). CDR1 is MDHEN and CDR2 is SYDVKM in the germline V gene. The CDR3 extends over 14 amino acids. V gave up 7 bases and J gave up 7 bases, with 17 bases separating them. The CDR3, as DNA: TGTGCCAGCACTCTACAGGGCGCGGAACAGCCCCAGCATTTT. Translating it yields CASTLQGAEQPQHF.

J is TRBJ2-7 and V is TRBV20-1, with 12 bases identical to TRBD1. V was pared by 5 bases and J by 9 bases, with 14 bases of the junction left unmatched. CDR3 length: 15 residues. Germline assignment: CDR1 DFQATT and CDR2 SNEGSKA (reference sequence). The chain's CDR3 is CSAQRPGQGATGQYF. DNA of the CDR3: TGCAGTGCTCAAAGACCGGGACAGGGGGCAACGGGGCAGTACTTC.

The chain is built from TRBV20-1 and TRBJ2-2, with D unclear. The germline gives CDR1 DFQATT, CDR2 SNEGSKA (reference sequence). The CDR3 totals 15 residues. Trimming stripped 2 bases from V and 0 bases from J, with 10 bases between. CDR3 protein: CSARPTVANTGELFF. For the CDR3, the DNA is TGCAGTGCTAGACCGACGGTTGCGAACACCGGGGAGCTGTTTTTT.

The chain links TRBV12-3 or TRBV12-4 to TRBJ1-2; D possibly corresponds to TRBD1 (5 bases). This CDR3 is 15 amino acids long. V was trimmed by 3 bases and J by 4 bases, leaving 15 bases between them. DNA of the CDR3: TGTGCCAGCAGTTTGCAGGGAGGCCTTCCCTATGGCTACACCTTC. This gives the protein CASSLQGGLPYGYTF.

This clonotype has a handful of counts. The V gene is TRBV5-1, the J gene TRBJ2-7; tentatively, D is TRBD2 (6 bases). Germline loops: CDR1 SGHRS, CDR2 YFSETQ. This CDR3 region has 14 residues. Trimming removed 0 bases at V and 4 bases at J, with 11 bases between. The CDR3 DNA reads TGCGCCAGCAGCTTGGAGCTTAGCGGTTACGAGCAGTACTTC. Translation gives CASSLELSGYEQYF.

This chain connects TRBV4-2 to TRBJ2-5, with 7 bases matching TRBD1. Per germline, CDR1 LGHNA and CDR2 YNFKEQ. Trimming took 0 bases from V and 4 from J; bases not matched to a gene: 5. The CDR3 has 15 amino acids. CDR3 loop: CASSQDADRAETQYF. CDR3 in DNA: TGTGCCAGCAGCCAAGATGCCGACAGGGCAGAGACCCAGTACTTC.

The V call is TRBV5-1, the J call TRBJ2-7; possibly TRBD2 for D (5 bases). The CDR3 spans 15 residues. V dropped 0 bases and J dropped 3 bases, with 13 bases sitting between them. CDR1 is SGHRS, CDR2 YFSETQ, per germline. DNA of the CDR3: TGCGCCAGCAGCTTGGTTCAAAGAAGCGGCTACGAGCAGTACTTC. Translation: CASSLVQRSGYEQYF.

This clonotype was recorded at least ten times. CDR3 amino acids: CSVVLTSDYEQYF. DNA for the CDR3: TGCAGCGTTGTTTTGACATCGGACTACGAGCAGTACTTC. This sequence joins TRBV29-1 and TRBJ2-7; unclear D gene. The germline CDR1 and CDR2 sequences are SQVTM and ANQGSEA. The germline V and J ends were trimmed by 4 bases and 3 bases, with 13 bases remaining between them. This CDR3 contains 13 residues.

J is TRBJ2-7 and V is TRBV20-1; 10 bases agree with TRBD2. Germline V gene data show CDR1 as DFQATT and CDR2 as SNEGSKA (reference sequence). V trimming: 5 bases; J trimming: 6 bases; junction bases outside the gene matches: 10. The CDR3 has 14 amino acids. The CDR3 nucleotides read TGCAGTGCTGCAACGTCTAGCGGGAGTGGCGAGCAGTACTTC. This translates into CSAATSSGSGEQYF.

This clonotype showed up just a few times. The V call is TRBV20-1, the J call TRBJ2-1; weak D call: TRBD2 (6 bases). The germline V and J ends were trimmed by 2 bases and 6 bases, with 20 bases remaining between them. The germline CDR1 and CDR2 sequences are DFQATT and SNEGSKA (reference sequence). CDR3 length: 16 residues. The chain's CDR3 is CSARLLARKRANEQFF. The CDR3 DNA is TGCAGTGCTAGACTTCTAGCGCGAAAAAGGGCCAATGAGCAGTTCTTC.

In its sample, this clonotype was seen a few times. The gene calls are TRBV6-1 and TRBJ2-3, with D perhaps TRBD2 (6 bases). V shed 6 bases and J shed 3 bases, with 16 bases lying between them. CDR1 is MNHNS and CDR2 is SASEGT in the germline V gene. The CDR3 extends over 15 amino acids. The CDR3 reads CASSPVRDWTDTQYF. The CDR3 region has the DNA TGTGCCAGCAGCCCCGTTAGGGACTGGACAGATACGCAGTATTTT.

The chain uses TRBV7-9 and TRBJ2-7; 11 positions agree with TRBD2. Germline V gene data show CDR1 as SEHNR and CDR2 as FQNEAQ (reference sequence). This CDR3 has 15 amino acids. J was trimmed by 4 bases and V by 5 bases; bases with no gene match: 7. The CDR3 DNA follows: TGTGCCAGCAGCGCGACTAGCGGGGCGGATTACGAGCAGTACTTC. Amino acids: CASSATSGADYEQYF. Variable domain in full (rest from reference TRBV7-9 and TRBJ2-7): DTGVSQNPRHKITKRGQNVTFRCDPISEHNRLYWYRQTLGQGPEFLTYFQNEAQLEKSRLLSDRFSAERPKGSFSTLEIQRTEQGDSAMYLCASSATSGADYEQYFGPGTRLTVT.

This clonotype occurred a few times. The chain uses TRBV7-2 and TRBJ1-2; the match to TRBD1 covers 11 bases. Germline V lookup: CDR1 SGHTA, CDR2 FQGNSA. The ends lost 3 bases at V and 0 bases at J; junction bases unmatched: 6. This CDR3 comprises 17 residues. The chain's CDR3 is CASSFRTGGRANYGYTF. The CDR3 DNA reads TGTGCCAGCAGCTTCCGGACAGGGGGCCGAGCTAACTATGGCTACACCTTC.

Concerning this clonotype: Mismatch with germline at one junction end may stem from a read error. V gene TRBV12-3 or TRBV12-4 combines with J gene TRBJ2-5; 13 bases map to TRBD2. The CDR3 extends over 15 amino acids. CDR3: CGSSLGGLAGEDQYF. In nucleotides, the CDR3 is TGTGGCAGCAGTTTAGGTGGACTAGCGGGAGAGGACCAGTACTTC.

The sample holds a few counts of this clonotype. The rearrangement joins TRBV7-8 to TRBJ2-1, with 7 bases identical to TRBD2. The CDR3 runs to 15 residues. With 5 bases clipped from V and 4 bases from J, the junction kept 8 bases outside the gene matches. The germline CDR1 and CDR2 sequences are SGHVS and FQNEAQ. CDR3 sequence: CASSGRAQIYNEQFF. The CDR3 DNA follows: TGTGCCAGCAGCGGGAGGGCACAGATTTACAATGAGCAGTTCTTC.

This chain joins TRBV10-3 and TRBJ2-5; D possibly corresponds to TRBD2 (6 bases). Germline values: CDR1 ENHRY, CDR2 SYGVKD. Trimming stripped 6 bases from V and 4 bases from J, with 15 bases between. CDR3 size: 14 residues. The CDR3 protein is CAIRAGPLGETQYF. The CDR3 nucleotides read TGTGCCATCAGGGCGGGACCCCTCGGAGAGACCCAGTACTTC.

The table lists this clonotype with many counts. The chain couples TRBV30 to TRBJ1-5; TRBD1 is a possible D gene (5 bases). V dropped 4 bases and J dropped 0 bases, with 10 bases sitting between them. Per the germline V gene, CDR1 is GTSNPN and CDR2 is SVGIG (reference sequence). This CDR3 has 14 amino acids. DNA for the CDR3: TGTGCCTGGACTGGGACCGGTAGCAATCAGCCCCAGCATTTT. Residues: CAWTGTGSNQPQHF. Drawing the rest from reference TRBV30 and TRBJ1-5, the complete variable domain is SQTIHQWPATLVQPVGSPLSLECTVEGTSNPNLYWYRQAAGRGLQLLFYSVGIGQISSEVPQNLSASRPQDRQFILSSKKLLLSDSGFYLCAWTGTGSNQPQHFGDGTRLSIL.

This clonotype was recorded a few times. The chain recombines TRBV28 with TRBJ2-7; weak D call: TRBD1 (7 bases). Deletions cut 3 bases from V and 7 bases from J, with 25 bases between. Germline CDR1 and CDR2: MDHEN and SYDVKM. The CDR3 consists of 17 residues. CDR3 nucleotide sequence: TGTGCCAGCAGTTTGTTTGGGGGTCAGGGGGGCAAGTGGGAGCAGTACTTC. This encodes CASSLFGGQGGKWEQYF. Full variable domain (outside the CDR3, taken from reference TRBV28 and TRBJ2-7): DVKVTQSSRYLVKRTGEKVFLECVQDMDHENMFWYRQDPGLGLRLIYFSYDVKMKEKGDIPEGYSVSREKKERFSLILESASTNQTSMYLCASSLFGGQGGKWEQYFGPGTRLTVT.

The J gene is TRBJ2-1, the V gene TRBV20-1, with D unclear. The V gene lost 0 bases and the J gene lost 1 base, with 13 bases spanning the gap. Germline CDR1 reads DFQATT; CDR2 reads SNEGSKA (reference sequence). This CDR3 comprises 16 residues. The CDR3 bases are TGCAGTGCTAGAGATCTGGCGCTAACTTCCTACAATGAGCAGTTCTTC. This codes for CSARDLALTSYNEQFF.

This clonotype was seen a few times. The CDR3 is CASNVPGLAGGSQETQYF. The CDR3 DNA reads TGTGCCAGCAACGTACCGGGACTAGCGGGAGGTAGCCAAGAGACCCAGTACTTC. The V gene is TRBV25-1, the J gene TRBJ2-5, with 15 bases that match TRBD2. Germline lookup yields CDR1 MGHDK and CDR2 SYGVNS. The CDR3 has 18 amino acids. Trimming took 7 bases from V and 1 from J; bases not matched to a gene: 10.

The chain joins TRBV6-2 or TRBV6-3 to TRBJ2-7; D uncertain. Trimming pared 7 bases from V and 6 bases from J, leaving 16 bases between. The CDR3 is 13 amino acids. Looked up from germline, CDR1 is MNHEY and CDR2 is SVGEGT. CDR3 loop: CASKASPLVEQYF. DNA of the CDR3: TGTGCCAGCAAGGCTAGTCCCTTGGTCGAGCAGTACTTC.